The 31 T cell receptor beta chains in this list originate from one sample, sequenced in a study of T cell responses to AZD1222 COVID-19 vaccine. This table comes from immunoSEQ multiplex PCR, and its TCRdb copy is limited to in-frame clones, with some not included. The sample contains about 110,000 clones, 65% to 85% of which appear only once. Sequenced here: peripheral blood, sampled on day 0 of AZD1222 vaccination. These receptor sequences come from an adult in good health.

A few counts support this clone. The V gene is TRBV5-4, the J gene TRBJ2-6; no reliable D call. The CDR3 totals 16 residues. Trimming shortened V by 3 bases and J by 0 bases, and 10 bases separated the two germline ends. CDR1 is SGHNT, CDR2 YYREEE, per germline (reference sequence). CDR3 in amino acids: CASSSETGSGANVLTF. In DNA, the CDR3 is TGTGCCAGCAGCTCCGAGACCGGCTCTGGGGCCAACGTCCTGACTTTC.

The chain employs TRBV7-2 and TRBJ2-5; 9 bases are shared with TRBD2. Trimming at V came to 5 bases and at J to 2 bases, leaving 6 bases not matched to a gene. The CDR3 has 15 residues. Germline V gene data show CDR1 as SGHTA and CDR2 as FQGNSA. DNA of the CDR3: TGTGCCAGCAGCCCGAATAGCGGGGGACAAGAGACCCAGTACTTC. Translated, it gives CASSPNSGGQETQYF.

This chain uses TRBV7-2 with TRBJ2-5, with TRBD2 matching 14 bases. Germline CDR1 reads SGHTA; CDR2 reads FQGNSA. Unmatched junction bases numbered 3, after V lost 5 bases and J lost 4 bases. The CDR3 loop spans 15 amino acids. As DNA, the CDR3 is TGTGCCAGCAGCATCGGGACTAGCGGGAGAGAGACCCAGTACTTC. It encodes CASSIGTSGRETQYF. Together with reference TRBV7-2 and TRBJ2-5, the CDR3 gives the full variable domain: GAGVSQSPSNKVTEKGKDVELRCDPISGHTALYWYRQSLGQGLEFLIYFQGNSAPDKSGLPSDRFSAERTGGSVSTLTIQRTQQEDSAVYLCASSIGTSGRETQYFGPGTRLLVL.

The rearrangement joins TRBV6-4 to TRBJ2-5; D may be TRBD1 (6 bases). Germline CDR1 is MRHNA and CDR2 is SNTAGT. The V and J ends lost 3 bases and 9 bases respectively, with 20 bases between them. This CDR3 region has 15 residues. Here the CDR3 DNA reads TGTGCCAGCAGTGAGCAGGGGACCAACCCAGGGGCCCAGTACTTC. It specifies CASSEQGTNPGAQYF.

The chain recombines TRBV28 with TRBJ2-7; TRBD2 matches 7 bases. This CDR3 region has 14 residues. The V gene's germline CDR1 is MDHEN and CDR2 SYDVKM. Trimming removed 7 bases from V and 4 bases from J; junction bases left unmatched: 10. Written as DNA, the CDR3 is TGTGCCAGCATCTCGGGGGGAGATCCTTACGAGCAGTACTTC. Translating it yields CASISGGDPYEQYF.

The J gene is TRBJ1-4, the V gene TRBV2; 9 nucleotides match TRBD1. With 5 bases clipped from V and 0 bases from J, the junction kept 4 bases outside the gene matches. From germline, CDR1 is SNHLY and CDR2 FYNNEI. CDR3 length equals 16 residues. The chain's CDR3 is CASSFGQGTTNEKLFF. The CDR3 nucleotides read TGTGCCAGCAGTTTCGGACAGGGGACAACTAATGAAAAACTGTTTTTT.

This rearrangement joins TRBV5-1 to TRBJ1-4, with D maybe TRBD1 (5 bases). Trimming left V 6 bases short and J 5 bases short, with 14 bases between. Germline-derived CDR1 and CDR2 are SGHRS and YFSETQ. The CDR3 contains 14 residues. The CDR3 nucleotides are TGCGCCAGCAAACTCGGACAACTAAATGAAAAACTGTTTTTT. Protein sequence: CASKLGQLNEKLFF.

Remarks on this clone: The germline gene is not matched at one end of the junction; a read error may be the cause. The chain uses TRBV27 and TRBJ2-7; no firm D call. The germline CDR1 and CDR2 sequences are MNHEY and SMNVEV (reference sequence). CDR3 length: 14 residues. The chain's CDR3 is CASSLDPQWYEQHF. CDR3 nucleotide sequence: TGTGCCAGCAGTTTAGATCCACAATGGTACGAGCAGCACTTC.

The chain recombines TRBV28 with TRBJ2-5; D is unclear. Trimming stripped 6 bases from V and 2 bases from J, with 19 bases between. Per the germline V gene, CDR1 is MDHEN and CDR2 is SYDVKM. CDR3 size: 16 residues. Here the CDR3 reads CASRSPAPGKQETQYF. In nucleotides, the CDR3 is TGTGCCAGCAGATCCCCCGCCCCAGGCAAGCAAGAGACCCAGTACTTC. Combining the CDR3 with reference TRBV28 and TRBJ2-5 gives the whole variable domain DVKVTQSSRYLVKRTGEKVFLECVQDMDHENMFWYRQDPGLGLRLIYFSYDVKMKEKGDIPEGYSVSREKKERFSLILESASTNQTSMYLCASRSPAPGKQETQYFGPGTRLLVL.

V gene TRBV19 combines with J gene TRBJ1-3; possible D gene TRBD1, 5 bases. This CDR3 comprises 13 residues. CDR1 LNHDA and CDR2 SQIVND come from the germline V gene (reference sequence). V was cut by 9 bases and J by 0 bases, with 9 bases left in between. The DNA of the CDR3 is TGTGCCAGCTCCGGGGCCTCTGGAAACACCATATATTTT. It translates to CASSGASGNTIYF.

This clone was picked up one time. The chain carries TRBV6-6 and TRBJ1-4, with 8 bases fitting TRBD1. Germline V gene lookup returns CDR1 MNHNY and CDR2 SVGAGI (reference sequence). The J segment lost 8 bases and the V segment lost 2 bases, leaving 10 bases of the junction unmatched. This CDR3 has 16 amino acids. CDR3 in amino acids: CASSYVSSRGPEKLFF. CDR3 in DNA: TGTGCCAGCAGTTACGTTTCGTCCAGGGGGCCAGAAAAACTGTTTTTT.

In this sample, this clone turned up a few times. The chain is built from TRBV12-3 or TRBV12-4 and TRBJ2-2; TRBD1 matches 7 bases. J lost 7 bases, V lost 6 bases, and 2 bases had no gene match. This CDR3 is 12 amino acids long. The CDR3 here is CASRAGGGELFF. The DNA of the CDR3 is TGTGCCAGCAGGGCAGGGGGCGGGGAGCTGTTTTTT.

The chain combines TRBV24-1 with TRBJ2-3; the D is unclear. Trimming removed 7 bases from V and 2 bases from J, with 9 bases in between. Germline CDR1 and CDR2: KGHDR and SFDVKD. The CDR3 runs 13 residues. CDR3 loop: CATRDPHTDTQYF. The CDR3 nucleotides read TGTGCCACCAGAGACCCTCACACAGATACGCAGTATTTT.

The chain employs TRBV7-9 and TRBJ2-7, with 7 bases lining up with TRBD1. The germline gives CDR1 SEHNR, CDR2 FQNEAQ (reference sequence). The CDR3 contains 16 residues. V shed 5 bases, J shed 5 bases, and the junction held 15 bases outside the gene matches. As DNA, the CDR3 is TGTGCCAGCAGCCGAGCCTCGGGACAGAGGGGCCACGAGCAGTACTTC. Translating gives CASSRASGQRGHEQYF.

This clone came up a few times. CDR3 nucleotides: TGTGCCAGCACCCCCCAGGGGGGTAATCGACAGCCCCAGCATTTT. This encodes CASTPQGGNRQPQHF. V gene TRBV28 combines with J gene TRBJ1-5; 7 bases line up with TRBD1. Germline values: CDR1 MDHEN, CDR2 SYDVKM. The CDR3 consists of 15 residues. The V segment lost 7 bases and the J segment 7 bases; nucleotides outside the gene matches: 13.

CDR3 sequence reads: CASSRAGQGKDEQYF. As DNA, the CDR3 is TGTGCCAGCTCACGAGCGGGTCAGGGGAAGGACGAGCAGTACTTC. The rearrangement links TRBV18 to TRBJ2-7; D is tentatively TRBD1 or TRBD2 (6 bases each). This CDR3 comprises 15 residues. V lost 4 bases to trimming and J lost 5 bases, with 18 bases between them. Germline CDR1 reads KGHSH; CDR2 reads LQKENI.

This rearrangement joins TRBV6-2 or TRBV6-3 to TRBJ1-5; D ambiguous. Germline CDR1 MNHEY, CDR2 SVGEGT. The CDR3 extends over 12 amino acids. The ends were cut back, 1 base at V and 6 bases at J, with 4 bases in the middle. The DNA for the CDR3 is TGTGCCAGCAGTTACTTTGTTCAGCCCCAGCATTTT. It is translated as CASSYFVQPQHF.

The gene calls are TRBV28 and TRBJ2-3; 15 nucleotides agree with TRBD2. This CDR3 spans 18 amino acids. The germline CDR1 and CDR2 sequences are MDHEN and SYDVKM. V dropped 6 bases and J dropped 4; count of bases not matched to a gene: 11. CDR3 loop: CASRGTSGRSKPADTQYF. Here the CDR3 DNA reads TGTGCCAGCAGAGGGACTAGCGGGAGGAGCAAACCAGCAGATACGCAGTATTTT.

This clone has only one observation. Here the CDR3 DNA reads TGTGCCAGCAGCTCCGGGACAGGGGTCAATGAGCAGTTCTTC. This translates into CASSSGTGVNEQFF. The chain recombines TRBV7-9 with TRBJ2-1, with 10 nucleotides matching TRBD1. With V trimmed by 4 bases and J by 6 bases, 3 bases remained unmatched. The CDR3 consists of 14 residues. The germline V gene encodes CDR1 SEHNR and CDR2 FQNEAQ (reference sequence).

The J gene is TRBJ1-5, the V gene TRBV19; the D gene is possibly TRBD1 (5 bases). Per the germline V gene, CDR1 is LNHDA and CDR2 is SQIVND (reference sequence). This CDR3 spans 15 amino acids. With 2 bases removed from V and 1 base from J, the gap between germline ends came to 9 bases. CDR3 loop: CASSIWGTSNQPQHF. The CDR3, as DNA: TGTGCCAGTAGTATATGGGGGACCAGCAATCAGCCCCAGCATTTT.

The V gene is TRBV4-3, the J gene TRBJ1-4; D is ambiguous. This CDR3 contains 15 residues. The germline V and J ends were trimmed by 1 base and 5 bases, with 11 bases remaining between them. Per the germline V gene, CDR1 is LGHNA and CDR2 is YSLEER. CDR3 sequence: CASSQGGVGNEKLFF. As DNA, the CDR3 is TGCGCCAGCAGCCAAGGTGGAGTCGGGAATGAAAAACTGTTTTTT.

This clone has just a few counts. The V call is TRBV6-4, the J call TRBJ1-4; D is ambiguous. V shed 4 bases and J shed 5 bases, with 11 bases lying between them. The germline V gene encodes CDR1 MRHNA and CDR2 SNTAGT. This CDR3 is 14 amino acids long. The CDR3 reads CASSVVPRNEKLFF. The CDR3 DNA is TGTGCCAGCAGTGTAGTCCCCCGGAATGAAAAACTGTTTTTT.

The chain carries TRBV3-1 (or the pseudogene TRBV3-2) and TRBJ2-1; 8 nucleotides align to TRBD1. Trimming removed 4 bases from V and 1 base from J; junction bases left unmatched: 3. Germline V CDR1 and CDR2: LGHDT, YNNKEL (reference sequence). The CDR3 spans 15 residues. CDR3: CASSRRQGSYNEQFF. The CDR3 nucleotides are TGTGCCAGCAGCCGTCGACAGGGGTCCTACAATGAGCAGTTCTTC.

The V call is TRBV5-4, the J call TRBJ1-1, with D possibly TRBD1 on 5 matching bases. The CDR3 runs 13 residues. V lost 4 bases to trimming and J lost 4 bases, with 11 bases between them. Germline lookup yields CDR1 SGHNT and CDR2 YYREEE (reference sequence). The CDR3 sequence is CASSGQGTTEAFF. The CDR3 nucleotides are TGTGCCAGCAGCGGTCAGGGAACCACTGAAGCTTTCTTT. Using reference TRBV5-4 and TRBJ1-1 for the parts outside the CDR3, the full variable domain is ETGVTQSPTHLIKTRGQQVTLRCSSQSGHNTVSWYQQALGQGPQFIFQYYREEENGRGNFPPRFSGLQFPNYSSELNVNALELDDSALYLCASSGQGTTEAFFGQGTRLTVV.

The V call is TRBV7-2, the J call TRBJ1-1; D is ambiguous. The CDR3 loop spans 15 amino acids. Trimming took 1 base from V and 2 from J, leaving 11 bases between them. From germline, CDR1 is SGHTA and CDR2 FQGNSA. Here the CDR3 DNA reads TGTGCCAGCAGCTTAGGTGGAGGTTTAAACACTGAAGCTTTCTTT. Its protein is CASSLGGGLNTEAFF.

The chain combines TRBV7-3 with TRBJ2-7; unclear D gene. The germline V gene has CDR1 SGHTA and CDR2 FQGTGA. The CDR3 is 14 amino acids. Trimming took 5 bases from V and 0 from J, leaving 11 bases between them. The CDR3 loop is CASSPLQSSYEQYF. For the CDR3, the DNA is TGTGCCAGCAGCCCCCTCCAGAGCTCCTACGAGCAGTACTTC.

The chain couples TRBV28 to TRBJ1-6; D gene uncertain. CDR3 size: 13 residues. V shed 8 bases and J shed 7 bases, with 12 bases lying between them. Germline CDR1 and CDR2: MDHEN and SYDVKM. The CDR3 DNA reads as TGTGCCAGCGGCGGGATCCTAAATTCACCCCTCCACTTT. This translates into CASGGILNSPLHF.

In its sample, this clone was seen a few times. The chain combines TRBV5-1 with TRBJ1-4; D remains ambiguous. Trimming removed 2 bases from V and 1 base from J, with 9 bases in between. The CDR3 has 15 amino acids. Germline V lookup: CDR1 SGHRS, CDR2 YFSETQ. CDR3: CASSFSSGTNEKLFF. CDR3 coding DNA: TGCGCCAGCAGCTTCTCCTCGGGAACTAATGAAAAACTGTTTTTT.

The chain uses TRBV28 and TRBJ1-5; 7 bases align to TRBD1. The CDR3 contains 15 residues. J was trimmed by 5 bases and V by 11 bases; bases with no gene match: 15. Germline V gene data show CDR1 as MDHEN and CDR2 as SYDVKM. The CDR3 bases are TGTGCCTCCAGGGGATGGACAGGCGCCTATCAGCCCCAGCATTTT. It is translated as CASRGWTGAYQPQHF. Full variable domain (missing parts from reference TRBV28 and TRBJ1-5): DVKVTQSSRYLVKRTGEKVFLECVQDMDHENMFWYRQDPGLGLRLIYFSYDVKMKEKGDIPEGYSVSREKKERFSLILESASTNQTSMYLCASRGWTGAYQPQHFGDGTRLSIL.

The rearrangement links TRBV4-1 to TRBJ1-1, with 10 bases that match TRBD1. The CDR3 extends over 19 amino acids. Trimming cost V 0 bases and J 5 bases; bases outside gene matches: 15. The germline gives CDR1 MGHRA, CDR2 YSYEKL. The DNA of the CDR3 is TGCGCCAGCAGCCAAGACATAGAACGGGACAGGGGATGGAAAACTGAAGCTTTCTTT. Its translation: CASSQDIERDRGWKTEAFF.

The chain carries TRBV5-1 and TRBJ2-5, with 7 bases aligning to TRBD2. Germline V gene sequence: CDR1 SGHRS, CDR2 YFSETQ. V shed 0 bases, J shed 2 bases, and the junction held 4 bases outside the gene matches. The CDR3 spans 15 residues. The CDR3 loop is CASSLVASGQETQYF. For the CDR3, the DNA is TGCGCCAGCAGCTTGGTGGCTAGCGGACAAGAGACCCAGTACTTC.